This TCR beta chain appears in the sequencing data of a study of cytomegalovirus exposure and HLA in healthy donors. Study-wide results and limits: Confirmation was obtained in vitro that a few CMV-associated chains are specific for CMV antigens. Exclusion applied to some V segments, including TRBV6-2 and TRBV6-3, as they were indistinguishable. Presence/absence analyses rested on an assumption that sequencing depth was roughly uniform across donors. Earlier analysis found most TCR beta V segments productive about 87% or about 30% of the time.

Germline trimming cut 2 bases from V and 7 bases from J; bases unmatched to any gene: 6. The germline V gene has CDR1 SGHDT and CDR2 YYEEEE. CDR3 length equals 15 residues. PCR amplification relied on 60 Vbeta primers (plus 13 Jbeta primers). The data were produced by immunoSEQ multiplex PCR, yet TCRdb's version contains in-frame clones alone and is incomplete. The profile shows 90,000 to 95,000 clones, 78% of them singletons. Note on this clone: The antigen remains undetermined.

V is TRBV5-6 and J is TRBJ1-6; the match to TRBD1 covers 7 bases. The sequenced material came from PBMCs. This clonotype was obtained from a male donor in good health and CMV-seropositive. The CDR3 DNA is TGTGCCAGCAGCTTTCGCGACAGGGCCAATTCACCCCTCCACTTT. This encodes CASSFRDRANSPLHF.